These 29 T cell receptor beta chains were sequenced from one sample in a study of response to subunit inactivated influenza vaccine. TCRdb re-derived calls from the RT-PCR reads in MiXCR, one entry per CDR3 protein. Of under 850,000 distinct CDR3 sequences listed, approximately 17% were seen once; the top ten hold 11%. Sequencing used PBMCs from blood, obtained more than 4 days after vaccination. Receptor source: a man aged 45-65 years who received an inactivated influenza vaccine.

The genes are TRBV3-1 and TRBJ2-7; weak D call: TRBD1 (6 bases). Trimming shortened V by 5 bases and J by 2 bases, and 10 bases separated the two germline ends. CDR3 length: 13 residues. Looked up from germline, CDR1 is LGHDT and CDR2 is YNNKEL (reference sequence). The CDR3: CASSNRQAYEQYF. The CDR3 DNA reads as TGTGCCAGCAGCAACAGACAGGCCTACGAGCAGTACTTC.

This clonotype was seen more than once but under ten times. The chain is built from TRBV7-2 and TRBJ2-1; D ambiguous. V lost 6 bases and J 5 bases, leaving 20 bases between the germline ends. The CDR3 length is 16 residues. Looked up from germline, CDR1 is SGHTA and CDR2 is FQGNSA. The CDR3 bases are TGTGCCAGCAGTTCCCACGCCGGGCCCACTAACAATGAGCAGTTCTTC. Translation: CASSSHAGPTNNEQFF.

There are a few counts of this clonotype. The chain couples TRBV24-1 to TRBJ2-1, with no clear D. V lost 3 bases, J lost 8 bases, and 13 bases lay in between. This CDR3 comprises 14 residues. CDR1 is KGHDR, CDR2 SFDVKD, per germline. CDR3 sequence (DNA): TGTGCCACCAGTGATCCCCAAGGGAACTATGAGCAGTTCTTC. Amino acids: CATSDPQGNYEQFF.

The table lists this clonotype with a few counts. The gene calls are TRBV7-8 and TRBJ2-1; 10 bases align to TRBD2. The V gene end was trimmed by 6 bases and the J gene end by 7 bases; junction bases not matched to a gene: 18. This CDR3 region has 18 residues. The germline CDR1 and CDR2 sequences are SGHVS and FQNEAQ. In nucleotides, the CDR3 is TGTGCCAGCAGTTCCGCCCTCAATCTAGCGGGAGTCAATAATGAGCAGTTCTTC. Translated: CASSSALNLAGVNNEQFF. The entire variable domain, with the rest obtained from reference TRBV7-8 and TRBJ2-1, is as follows: GAGVSQSPRYKVAKRGQDVALRCDPISGHVSLFWYQQALGQGPEFLTYFQNEAQLDKSGLPSDRFFAERPEGSVSTLKIQRTQQEDSAVYLCASSSALNLAGVNNEQFFGPGTRLTVL.

This clonotype has just a few counts. V usage is TRBV5-1 and J usage is TRBJ2-1; the match to TRBD2 covers 14 bases. Germline V lookup: CDR1 SGHRS, CDR2 YFSETQ. The CDR3 sequence is 16 residues long. V was clipped by 3 bases and J by 7 bases; unmatched bases: 6. The CDR3 here is CASSSYGLAGGNEQFF. DNA for the CDR3: TGCGCCAGCAGCTCCTATGGACTAGCGGGGGGAAATGAGCAGTTCTTC. The whole variable domain, remainder taken from reference TRBV5-1 and TRBJ2-1, is KAGVTQTPRYLIKTRGQQVTLSCSPISGHRSVSWYQQTPGQGLQFLFEYFSETQRNKGNFPGRFSGRQFSNSRSEMNVSTLELGDSALYLCASSSYGLAGGNEQFFGPGTRLTVL.

This clonotype was picked up a small number of times. The genes are TRBV7-2 and TRBJ2-5; D perhaps matches TRBD2 (6 bases). The CDR3 is 14 residues long. Germline CDR1 SGHTA, CDR2 FQGNSA. Trimming took off 7 bases at V and 4 bases at J, with 16 bases between the two ends. The chain's CDR3 is CASTPRSGVETQYF. The CDR3 coding sequence is TGTGCCAGCACCCCCCGGTCGGGGGTAGAGACCCAGTACTTC.

There are many counts of this clonotype. This chain connects TRBV29-1 to TRBJ2-2; a possible D gene is TRBD2 (5 bases). Germline lookup yields CDR1 SQVTM and CDR2 ANQGSEA. The V end was cut by 7 bases, the J end by 1 base, with 13 bases between. The CDR3 length is 14 residues. CDR3 protein: CSALRRGNTGELFF. CDR3 nucleotide sequence: TGCAGCGCCCTGCGCCGGGGGAACACCGGGGAGCTGTTTTTT.

V is TRBV15 and J is TRBJ2-3; D perhaps matches TRBD1 (6 bases). Germline assignment: CDR1 LNHNV and CDR2 YYDKDF (reference sequence). CDR3 size: 14 residues. The V gene lost 0 bases and the J gene lost 5 bases, with 9 bases spanning the gap. The CDR3 coding sequence is TGTGCCACCAGCAGAGAGGTGGGACAAGATACGCAGTATTTT. Amino acid sequence: CATSREVGQDTQYF.

The chain joins TRBV9 to TRBJ2-5; either TRBD1 or TRBD2 may fit D (6 bases each). Trimming shortened V by 0 bases and J by 2 bases, and 11 bases separated the two germline ends. CDR3 length: 15 amino acids. Germline V gene data show CDR1 as SGDLS and CDR2 as YYNGEE. The CDR3 DNA reads as TGTGCCAGCAGCGTAGCTCAGGGGAGGCAAGAGACCCAGTACTTC. It codes for CASSVAQGRQETQYF.

The chain joins TRBV5-1 to TRBJ2-3, with unresolved D. The CDR3 loop spans 15 amino acids. Trimming removed 0 bases at V and 2 bases at J, with 10 bases between. Germline V gene sequence: CDR1 SGHRS, CDR2 YFSETQ. The chain's CDR3 is CASSLGQMNTDTQYF. CDR3 DNA sequence: TGCGCCAGCAGCTTGGGGCAGATGAACACAGATACGCAGTATTTT.

This clonotype was picked up a small number of times. The J gene is TRBJ1-2, the V gene TRBV12-3 or TRBV12-4, with D possibly matching TRBD1 (6 bases). With 5 bases removed from V and 8 bases from J, the gap between germline ends came to 15 bases. The CDR3 consists of 13 residues. CDR3 DNA sequence: TGTGCCAGCAGTCTACGGACAGAGGGAGGCTACACCTTC. This encodes CASSLRTEGGYTF.

The chain combines TRBV5-1 with TRBJ2-3, with D possibly matching TRBD1 (6 bases). The V gene's germline CDR1 is SGHRS and CDR2 YFSETQ. The CDR3 is 12 amino acids. V lost 4 bases to trimming and J lost 8 bases, with 11 bases between them. The CDR3 is CASSPMGATQYF. The CDR3 nucleotides read TGCGCCAGCAGCCCTATGGGGGCTACGCAGTATTTT.

CDR3 sequence: CASSLRSSGRNEQFF. CDR3 bases: TGTGCCAGCAGTTTGAGGTCTAGCGGGAGGAATGAGCAGTTCTTC. J is TRBJ2-1 and V is TRBV12-3 or TRBV12-4, with 11 bases identical to TRBD2. The V gene end was trimmed by 3 bases and the J gene end by 7 bases; junction bases not matched to a gene: 5. The CDR3 covers 15 residues.

This clonotype was recorded a few times. V usage is TRBV20-1 and J usage is TRBJ2-7; D is unresolved. The CDR3 has 16 amino acids. The V and J ends lost 1 base and 3 bases respectively, with 19 bases between them. The germline gives CDR1 DFQATT, CDR2 SNEGSKA (reference sequence). Written as DNA, the CDR3 is TGCAGTGCTAGAGCCCCCCTTATTACGGAGTACTACGAGCAGTACTTC. It yields the protein CSARAPLITEYYEQYF.

The chain is built from TRBV5-5 and TRBJ2-6; no clear D. CDR3 length equals 16 residues. CDR1 and CDR2 (germline): SGHKS, YYEKEE (reference sequence). Trimming stripped 4 bases from V and 4 bases from J, with 15 bases between. In DNA form, the CDR3 reads TGTGCCAGCAGCCCAGCTAGTCTGTCCGGGGCCAACGTCCTGACTTTC. Its translation is CASSPASLSGANVLTF.

The chain links TRBV5-1 to TRBJ2-7; 10 nucleotides align to TRBD1. The CDR3 spans 15 residues. Per germline, CDR1 SGHRS and CDR2 YFSETQ. V trimming: 4 bases; J trimming: 1 base; junction bases outside the gene matches: 5. The chain's CDR3 is CASSRRQGASYEQYF. The CDR3 DNA reads as TGCGCCAGCAGCCGACGACAGGGGGCATCCTACGAGCAGTACTTC.

This clonotype was seen at least ten times. The chain couples TRBV29-1 to TRBJ2-5; 8 bases match TRBD2. CDR3 length: 13 residues. Germline values: CDR1 SQVTM, CDR2 ANQGSEA. Germline trimming cut 1 base from V and 4 bases from J; bases unmatched to any gene: 2. The CDR3 sequence: CSVEAGGSETQYF. CDR3 DNA: TGCAGCGTTGAAGCGGGAGGGTCAGAGACCCAGTACTTC.

This clonotype has just a few counts. V gene TRBV11-2 combines with J gene TRBJ2-7; D may be TRBD1 (5 bases). The CDR3 sequence is 14 residues long. The V end lost 2 bases, the J end lost 2 bases, and 10 bases lay between the germline ends. Per the germline V gene, CDR1 is SGHAT and CDR2 is FQNNGV. The CDR3 coding sequence is TGTGCCAGCAGCTTATCCGACAGTCCCTACGAGCAGTACTTC. Residues: CASSLSDSPYEQYF.

This clonotype was seen a few times. The chain employs TRBV4-1 and TRBJ2-1; D is unclear. V lost 4 bases and J 3 bases, leaving 16 bases between the germline ends. Germline loops: CDR1 MGHRA, CDR2 YSYEKL. The CDR3 covers 16 residues. The CDR3 here is CASSPRTATDYNEQFF. The CDR3 DNA reads TGCGCCAGCAGCCCACGGACCGCAACGGACTACAATGAGCAGTTCTTC.

The chain couples TRBV12-3 or TRBV12-4 to TRBJ2-3; 8 nucleotides align to TRBD2. This CDR3 has 16 amino acids. The junction had 13 bases not matched to a gene; V was cut back by 7 bases and J by 4 bases. CDR3 in DNA: TGTGCCAGCAACACACCAGGCCCCGGGGGGGCAGATACGCAGTATTTT. Its translation: CASNTPGPGGADTQYF.

CDR3 loop: CSAGSLAGIQETQYF. DNA for the CDR3: TGCAGTGCTGGTTCACTAGCGGGTATCCAAGAGACCCAGTACTTC. V usage is TRBV20-1 and J usage is TRBJ2-5; 9 bases line up with TRBD2. Trimming took 5 bases from V and 1 from J; bases not matched to a gene: 8. Germline V gene data show CDR1 as DFQATT and CDR2 as SNEGSKA (reference sequence). The CDR3 extends over 15 amino acids.

CDR3 DNA sequence: TGTGCCAGCAGTAAAGGACTAGCGGGGCAAACGAACACCGGGGAGCTGTTTTTT. Translation: CASSKGLAGQTNTGELFF. The chain carries TRBV28 and TRBJ2-2, with 12 positions matching TRBD2. Trimming removed 5 bases from V and 0 bases from J; junction bases left unmatched: 7. The CDR3 spans 18 residues. Per the germline V gene, CDR1 is MDHEN and CDR2 is SYDVKM. Filled out from reference TRBV28 and TRBJ2-2, the complete variable domain reads DVKVTQSSRYLVKRTGEKVFLECVQDMDHENMFWYRQDPGLGLRLIYFSYDVKMKEKGDIPEGYSVSREKKERFSLILESASTNQTSMYLCASSKGLAGQTNTGELFFGEGSRLTVL.

This clonotype has at least ten counts. The chain recombines TRBV12-3 or TRBV12-4 with TRBJ1-2, with 8 bases fitting TRBD1. This CDR3 has 14 amino acids. The V gene end was trimmed by 6 bases and the J gene end by 4 bases; junction bases not matched to a gene: 7. Here the CDR3 DNA reads TGTGCCAGCAGGAACAGGGGGTTCAGCTATGGCTACACCTTC. As protein: CASRNRGFSYGYTF.

There are a few counts of this clonotype. The chain links TRBV6-2 or TRBV6-3 to TRBJ2-3; possible D gene TRBD2, 5 bases. The CDR3 totals 15 residues. Germline V gives CDR1 MNHEY, CDR2 SVGEGT. The germline V and J ends were trimmed by 6 bases and 4 bases, with 17 bases remaining between them. CDR3 amino acids: CASRPRVPVADTQYF. CDR3 DNA: TGTGCCAGCAGGCCGAGGGTGCCAGTTGCAGATACGCAGTATTTT.

This rearrangement joins TRBV28 to TRBJ1-5; D might be TRBD1 (6 bases). The CDR3 sequence is 14 residues long. V was shortened by 3 bases and J by 6 bases, with 12 bases between the two germline ends. The germline gives CDR1 MDHEN, CDR2 SYDVKM. CDR3 nucleotides: TGTGCCAGCAGTTTTGGCAGGGGTCGTCAGCCCCAGCATTTT. Amino acid sequence: CASSFGRGRQPQHF.

The chain is built from TRBV20-1 and TRBJ2-1; 13 positions match TRBD2. Looked up from germline, CDR1 is DFQATT and CDR2 is SNEGSKA (reference sequence). The length of the CDR3 is 14 residues. V dropped 7 bases and J dropped 7; count of bases not matched to a gene: 7. CDR3 protein: CSVGLAGPGNEQFF. Here the CDR3 DNA reads TGCAGTGTGGGACTAGCGGGACCGGGGAATGAGCAGTTCTTC.

The rearrangement uses TRBV4-2 and TRBJ2-5; TRBD2 is a possible D gene (7 bases). CDR3 length: 16 amino acids. CDR1 is LGHNA, CDR2 YNFKEQ, per germline. Trimming took 0 bases from V and 5 from J, leaving 16 bases between them. The chain's CDR3 is CASSQDQGGGRETQYF. The CDR3 DNA is TGTGCCAGCAGCCAAGATCAAGGGGGGGGGAGGGAGACCCAGTACTTC.

Regarding this clonotype: A read error may be the cause here, since a much bigger clone is one base away. V is TRBV29-1 and J is TRBJ2-3; 11 bases align to TRBD2. This CDR3 has 15 residues. CDR1 is SQVTM, CDR2 ANQGSEA, per germline. The CDR3 loop reads CSVVGTSGRMDTRYF. For the CDR3, the DNA is TGCAGCGTAGTCGGCACTAGCGGGAGAATGGATACGCGGTATTTT.

There are a few counts of this clonotype. The chain couples TRBV11-1 to TRBJ2-2; 13 nucleotides agree with TRBD2. The CDR3 runs to 18 residues. CDR1 and CDR2 from the germline V gene are SGHAT and FQDESV (reference sequence). J gave up 1 base and V 1 base, and 3 bases lay outside the gene matches. In DNA, the CDR3 is TGTGCCAGCAGCTTAGGACTAGCGGGGGGCCAGAACACCGGGGAGCTGTTTTTT. Its protein product is CASSLGLAGGQNTGELFF.